A selection of T cell receptor beta chains follows, all from one sample in a study of T cell responses to AZD1222 COVID-19 vaccine. Here immunoSEQ multiplex PCR was the method, and the copy in TCRdb shows in-frame clones only, minus some. Among 93,000 or so clones listed, 75% to 90% were seen once. The specimen was peripheral blood, collected on day 0 of AZD1222 vaccination. The receptor source for this set is an adult in good health. The CDR3 runs from the conserved cysteine through the conserved F or W. The order of the fields is J gene, D gene, clone size, V gene, CDR3 DNA, CDR3 protein. The D gene is left open where the match is weak. Some rows mark clone size as missing; the rest say once, few, many or name a class of expanded clone.

TRBJ2-1	NA	NA	TRBV19	TGTGCCAGTATGGAGTCGGGGGAGCAGTTCTTC	CASMESGEQFF
TRBJ1-6	NA	once	TRBV10-2	TGCGCCAGCAGTGAGGTGGTAAGCTCCTATAATTCACCCCTCCACTTT	CASSEVVSSYNSPLHF
TRBJ2-7	NA	NA	TRBV6-4	TGTGCCAGCAGGGGCGAGCAGTACTTC	CASRGEQYF
TRBJ2-2	TRBD2	NA	TRBV7-9	TGTGCCAGCAGCTTAAGACTAGCGGGAGGTGGCACCGGGGAGCTGTTTTTT	CASSLRLAGGGTGELFF
TRBJ1-1	NA	NA	TRBV6-6	TGTGCCAGCAGTTATCAGGACACGAACACTGAAGCTTTCTTT	CASSYQDTNTEAFF
TRBJ2-7	TRBD2	NA	TRBV19	TGTGCCAGTAGTAAAAAACTAGCGGGAGTTTCCTACGAGCAGTACTTC	CASSKKLAGVSYEQYF
TRBJ2-2	NA	NA	TRBV9	TGTGCCAGCAGCGATTACACCGGGGAGCTGTTTTTT	CASSDYTGELFF
TRBJ1-1	NA	NA	TRBV24-1	TGTGCCACCAGTGACGCGGATGTGAACACTGAAGCTTTCTTT	CATSDADVNTEAFF
TRBJ2-3	TRBD1	once	TRBV5-1	TGCGCCAGCAGCCCGGGACAGAACACAGATACGCAGTATTTT	CASSPGQNTDTQYF
TRBJ2-1	NA	NA	TRBV2	TGTGCCAGCAGTGGAGGCCTACTGGGAGGAAATGAGCAGTTCTTC	CASSGGLLGGNEQFF
TRBJ1-2	TRBD1	NA	TRBV2	TGTGCCAGCAGCGGGGACAGGGCTGACTACACCTTC	CASSGDRADYTF
TRBJ1-1	NA	NA	TRBV28	TGTGCCAGCAGTTGGGAGGGTACCTACACTGAAGCTTTCTTT	CASSWEGTYTEAFF
TRBJ1-1	NA	NA	TRBV6-5	TGTGCCAGCAGTTACCCCGACGGGGAAGCTTTCTTT	CASSYPDGEAFF
TRBJ1-2	NA	NA	TRBV28	TGTGCCAGCAGTTTATTTAGGAGTTTTGATGGCTACACCTTC	CASSLFRSFDGYTF
TRBJ1-2	NA	NA	TRBV7-2	TGTGCCAGCAGCGCCGGGGTACACTATGGCTACACCTTC	CASSAGVHYGYTF
TRBJ1-6	NA	many	TRBV5-1	TGCGCCAGCAGCTTTGGGTCTGGGCATAATTCACCCCTCCACTTT	CASSFGSGHNSPLHF
TRBJ2-1	TRBD1	NA	TRBV7-2	TGTGCAACTGCAGTGGGGGCAGGGGGTATCAATGAGCAGTTCTTC	CATAVGAGGINEQFF
TRBJ1-4	TRBD1	NA	TRBV19	TGTGCCAGTAGTATGGGACCGGGACAGGGCATTGAAAAACTGTTTTTT	CASSMGPGQGIEKLFF
TRBJ1-4	TRBD1	NA	TRBV28	TGTGCCAGCAGTTTGGGGAGGGACAGGGAAGAGGATGAAAAACTGTTTTTT	CASSLGRDREEDEKLFF
TRBJ2-7	NA	NA	TRBV7-2	TGTGCCAGCAGCTTAGGGCCTAGCCCCTCCTACGAGCAGTACTTC	CASSLGPSPSYEQYF
TRBJ1-6	TRBD1	NA	TRBV9	TGTGCCAGCAGCGTAACAGACAGGGGAACTTCACCCCTCCACTTT	CASSVTDRGTSPLHF
TRBJ2-5	NA	NA	TRBV19	TGTGCCAGTAGTATAGTAGAAGGTTTTGGGACCCAGTACTTC	CASSIVEGFGTQYF
TRBJ1-5	TRBD1	once	TRBV28	TGTGCCAGCAGTTCACATCGACAGGGAAAGGTTCAGCCCCAGCATTTT	CASSSHRQGKVQPQHF
TRBJ2-2	TRBD2	NA	TRBV28	TGTGCCAGCAGTCCACCCAGCGGGAGGTACCAAGGCGGGGAGCTGTTTTTT	CASSPPSGRYQGGELFF
TRBJ2-5	NA	NA	TRBV10-3	TGTGCCATCACCGGACGGATTCAAGAGACCCAGTACTTC	CAITGRIQETQYF
TRBJ1-2	TRBD1	NA	TRBV4-3	TGCGCCAGCAGCCAAGACTGGACAGGGAACTATGGCTACACCTTC	CASSQDWTGNYGYTF
TRBJ2-7	NA	NA	TRBV4-3	TGCGCCAGCAGCCAATCCCAAGCGAGAGTGGATTCCGAGCAGTACTTC	CASSQSQARVDSEQYF
TRBJ2-1	TRBD2	few	TRBV19	TGTGCCACCCGACATACTAGCGGGGCTTACAATGAGCAGTTCTTC	CATRHTSGAYNEQFF
TRBJ1-1	NA	NA	TRBV15	TGTGCCACCAGCAGAGATCCAGGAGTAGCTGAAGCTTTCTTT	CATSRDPGVAEAFF
TRBJ1-2	NA	NA	TRBV11-2	TGTGCCAGCAGCTTAGGGTGGGAGGCCGCCTATGGCTACACCTTC	CASSLGWEAAYGYTF
TRBJ2-3	NA	NA	TRBV27	TGTGCCAGCACGACCGGGACATACACAGATACGCAGTATTTT	CASTTGTYTDTQYF
TRBJ2-5	NA	NA	TRBV10-2	TGCGGCGTCCGGTTAACAGAAGAGACCCAGTACTTC	CGVRLTEETQYF
TRBJ1-5	NA	NA	TRBV7-8	TGTGCCAGCAGCTCCGGGACGACGAGGGCTCAGCCCCAGCATTTT	CASSSGTTRAQPQHF
TRBJ1-5	NA	NA	TRBV2	TGTGCCAGCAGTCCGGGACAAGTTAATTCCCAGCCCCAGCATTTT	CASSPGQVNSQPQHF
TRBJ1-2	NA	NA	TRBV6-5	TGTGCCAGCAGTTACATGTTTAGCGACGGCTACACCTTC	CASSYMFSDGYTF
TRBJ1-2	NA	NA	TRBV18	TGTGCCAGCTCACCTCTCTTACCGACAGGTTCCCTCTATGGCTACACCTTC	CASSPLLPTGSLYGYTF